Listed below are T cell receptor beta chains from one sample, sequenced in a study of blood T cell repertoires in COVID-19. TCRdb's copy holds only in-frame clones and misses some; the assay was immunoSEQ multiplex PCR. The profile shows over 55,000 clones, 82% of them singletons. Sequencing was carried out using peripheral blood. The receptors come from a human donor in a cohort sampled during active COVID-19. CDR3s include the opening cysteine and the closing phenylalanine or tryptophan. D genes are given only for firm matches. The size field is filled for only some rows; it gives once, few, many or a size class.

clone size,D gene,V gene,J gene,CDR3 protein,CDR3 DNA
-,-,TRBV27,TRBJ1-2,CASSLWGSGGLGYTF,TGTGCCAGCAGTTTATGGGGGAGCGGGGGTCTGGGCTACACCTTC
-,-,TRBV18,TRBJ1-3,CASSLGQFFAGNTIYF,TGTGCCAGCTCACTAGGACAGTTTTTTGCTGGAAACACCATATATTTT
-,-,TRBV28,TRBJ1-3,CASSLSLETIYF,TGTGCCAGCAGTTTGAGCCTTGAAACCATATATTTT
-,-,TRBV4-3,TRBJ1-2,CASSAAVANYGYTF,TGCGCCAGCAGCGCAGCAGTAGCGAACTATGGCTACACCTTC
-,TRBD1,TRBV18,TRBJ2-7,CASSPRTGDYEQYF,TGTGCCAGCTCACCAAGGACAGGAGACTACGAGCAGTACTTC
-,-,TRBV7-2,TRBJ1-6,CASSPSRGRKLNNSPLHF,TGTGCCAGCAGCCCGTCAAGGGGCAGGAAGCTCAATAATTCACCCCTCCACTTT
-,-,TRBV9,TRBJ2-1,CASSGGHEQFF,TGTGCCAGCAGCGGCGGCCATGAGCAGTTCTTC
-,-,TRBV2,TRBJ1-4,CASSDGSINEKLFF,TGTGCCAGCAGTGATGGGAGCATAAATGAAAAACTGTTTTTT
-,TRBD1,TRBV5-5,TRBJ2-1,CASSPQGQYNEQFF,TGTGCCAGCAGCCCTCAGGGACAGTACAATGAGCAGTTCTTC
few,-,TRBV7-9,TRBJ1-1,CASSLDGNLNTEAFF,TGTGCCAGCAGCTTAGATGGCAATCTCAACACTGAAGCTTTCTTT
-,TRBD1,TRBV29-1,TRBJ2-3,CSVVRGQGSTDTQYF,TGCAGCGTTGTTAGGGGACAGGGGAGCACAGATACGCAGTATTTT
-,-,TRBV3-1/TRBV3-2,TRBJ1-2,CASSQGADTPLANYGYTF,TGTGCCAGCAGCCAAGGGGCAGACACACCCTTAGCTAACTATGGCTACACCTTC